This TCR beta chain derives from a study of tissue T cells after allogeneic stem cell transplantation. Whole-study results and caveats: Blood and spleen captured only part of the tissue TCR repertoire. Few T cell clones were shared across patients, but motif clusters showed tissue-specific shared signatures.

The V gene lost 3 bases and the J gene lost 1 base, with 10 bases spanning the gap. This CDR3 has 16 residues. Germline loops: CDR1 LNHDA, CDR2 SQIVND (reference sequence). Clones were read by immunoSEQ multiplex PCR, and TCRdb kept only the in-frame ones, dropping some. This table has 20,000 to 25,000 clones, less than 75% appearing once. About this clone: Antigen specificity is unknown.

The V and J genes are TRBV19 and TRBJ2-6; D may be TRBD1 or TRBD2 (5 bases each). This clonotype was sampled from a female donor of 60 years or more with lung cancer. The source material was tissue from the ileum, sampled at autopsy. The CDR3 protein is CASSIPGASGANVLTF. The CDR3 nucleotides read TGTGCCAGTAGTATCCCCGGGGCGTCTGGGGCCAACGTCCTGACTTTC.